These 16 T cell receptor beta chains came from one sample sequenced in a study of radiotherapy plus CTLA-4 blockade in lung cancer. Profiled with immunoSEQ multiplex PCR; TCRdb holds only in-frame clones, not every one. The sample carries approximately 45,000 clones, roughly 63% recorded once. The source was peripheral blood, collected from a patient treated with radiotherapy plus ipilimumab. The receptors were sampled from a human donor with non-small cell lung cancer who had a partial response to radiotherapy plus ipilimumab.

The V call is TRBV25-1, the J call TRBJ1-3, with D possibly matching TRBD1 (6 bases). Trimming removed 4 bases at V and 0 bases at J, with 16 bases between. This CDR3 has 17 amino acids. CDR1 is MGHDK and CDR2 is SYGVNS in the germline V gene. In DNA, the CDR3 is TGTGCCAGCAGTGTACAGGGTTATGGTAACTCTGGAAACACCATATATTTT. Protein: CASSVQGYGNSGNTIYF.

The chain links TRBV19 to TRBJ2-7, with TRBD1 matching 8 bases. CDR3 size: 14 residues. After removal of 3 bases from V and 4 bases from J, the junction contained 5 bases not matched to a gene. Germline values: CDR1 LNHDA, CDR2 SQIVND (reference sequence). CDR3 DNA sequence: TGTGCCAGTAGTATTGGACAGGGAGGTTACGAGCAGTACTTC. The encoded protein is CASSIGQGGYEQYF. The whole variable domain, remainder taken from reference TRBV19 and TRBJ2-7, is DGGITQSPKYLFRKEGQNVTLSCEQNLNHDAMYWYRQDPGQGLRLIYYSQIVNDFQKGDIAEGYSVSREKKESFPLTVTSAQKNPTAFYLCASSIGQGGYEQYFGPGTRLTVT.

The rearrangement joins TRBV11-3 to TRBJ2-5; perhaps TRBD2 as D (5 bases). Germline V gene sequence: CDR1 SGHNT, CDR2 YENEEA. CDR3 length equals 14 residues. Trimming left V 1 base short and J 6 bases short, with 12 bases between. CDR3 nucleotide sequence: TGTGCCAGCAGCTTAGGGGGAGACGACCAGACCCAGTACTTC. The encoded protein is CASSLGGDDQTQYF.

This clone was observed a few times. V is TRBV23-1 and J is TRBJ1-5; no reliable D call. TRBV23-1 is assigned to the ORF class and has an uncertain function. The ends were cut back, 7 bases at V and 12 bases at J, with 13 bases in the middle. The CDR3 runs 11 residues. Written as DNA, the CDR3 is TGCGCCAGCATTCGAGGGAGGGACCAGCATTTT. It codes for CASIRGRDQHF.

The rearrangement uses TRBV30 and TRBJ1-1; no clear D gene. Germline V gene data show CDR1 as GTSNPN and CDR2 as SVGIG (reference sequence). The CDR3 is 12 residues long. CDR3 sequence: CASWLRATEAFF. Written as DNA, the CDR3 is TGTGCTTCATGGTTGAGGGCCACTGAAGCTTTCTTT.

The chain couples TRBV5-1 to TRBJ2-1, with 9 bases that match TRBD2. CDR1 and CDR2 from the germline V gene are SGHRS and YFSETQ. V was clipped by 0 bases and J by 8 bases; unmatched bases: 6. This CDR3 contains 15 residues. In DNA form, the CDR3 reads TGCGCCAGCAGCTTGGAGGCGGGAGGGCCTTATGAGCAGTTCTTC. Translating it yields CASSLEAGGPYEQFF. The whole variable domain, filled in from reference TRBV5-1 and TRBJ2-1, reads KAGVTQTPRYLIKTRGQQVTLSCSPISGHRSVSWYQQTPGQGLQFLFEYFSETQRNKGNFPGRFSGRQFSNSRSEMNVSTLELGDSALYLCASSLEAGGPYEQFFGPGTRLTVL.

Only a few counts were recorded for this clone. The genes are TRBV2 and TRBJ1-5; no firm D call. V shed 2 bases and J shed 7 bases, with 12 bases lying between them. CDR1 and CDR2 from the germline V gene are SNHLY and FYNNEI. The CDR3 covers 14 residues. The DNA for the CDR3 is TGTGCCAGCAGTGAAACGGGAGGTATGCAGCCCCAGCATTTT. It is translated as CASSETGGMQPQHF.

The rearrangement links TRBV7-2 to TRBJ2-3, with TRBD2 matching over 10 bases. V was clipped by 5 bases and J by 7 bases; unmatched bases: 9. Germline values: CDR1 SGHTA, CDR2 FQGNSA. This CDR3 is built from 15 residues. The CDR3 is CASSPAGGVGNTQYF. The CDR3 coding sequence is TGTGCCAGCAGCCCAGCGGGGGGGGTAGGAAATACGCAGTATTTT. Looking up the rest from reference TRBV7-2 and TRBJ2-3 gives the full variable domain: GAGVSQSPSNKVTEKGKDVELRCDPISGHTALYWYRQSLGQGLEFLIYFQGNSAPDKSGLPSDRFSAERTGGSVSTLTIQRTQQEDSAVYLCASSPAGGVGNTQYFGPGTRLTVL.

V gene TRBV7-9 combines with J gene TRBJ1-2, with TRBD1 as a possible D gene (5 bases). The CDR3 runs 14 residues. The V end was cut by 5 bases, the J end by 4 bases, with 14 bases between. The V gene's germline CDR1 is SEHNR and CDR2 FQNEAQ (reference sequence). This chain's CDR3 is CASSQEGAVYGYTF. CDR3 bases: TGTGCCAGCAGCCAAGAAGGGGCAGTCTATGGCTACACCTTC.

Here the CDR3 DNA reads TGTGCCAGTAGACTAGCGGGGGTTTGGGATACGCAGTATTTT. The encoded protein is CASRLAGVWDTQYF. The V gene is TRBV6-5, the J gene TRBJ2-3; 12 nucleotides agree with TRBD2. The CDR3 extends over 14 amino acids. Germline V lookup: CDR1 MNHEY, CDR2 SVGAGI. After removal of 9 bases from V and 6 bases from J, the junction contained 7 bases not matched to a gene.

The CDR3 loop is CASSKDRERGQPQHF. The CDR3 DNA sequence: TGTGCCAGCAGCAAGGACAGGGAGCGGGGTCAGCCCCAGCATTTT. This chain links TRBV5-8 with TRBJ1-5; 8 bases map to TRBD1. The CDR3 is 15 residues long. Germline CDR1 is SGHTS and CDR2 is YDEGEE. Trimming removed 4 bases from V and 6 bases from J; junction bases left unmatched: 9.

This chain joins TRBV6-6 and TRBJ1-3; D not resolved. The V end lost 5 bases, the J end lost 4 bases, and 12 bases lay between the germline ends. CDR1 is MNHNY and CDR2 is SVGAGI in the germline V gene (reference sequence). The CDR3 sequence is 14 residues long. In nucleotides, the CDR3 is TGTGCCAGCAGTGTCCCTTCGTCCGGAAACACCATATATTTT. It encodes CASSVPSSGNTIYF.

CDR3 protein: CASSLPGLADTQYF. CDR3 DNA: TGTGCCAGCAGTCTCCCGGGACTAGCGGATACGCAGTATTTT. The V gene is TRBV7-2, the J gene TRBJ2-3, with TRBD2 matching 10 bases. There are 14 residues in the CDR3. Germline-derived CDR1 and CDR2 are SGHTA and FQGNSA. V was clipped by 6 bases and J by 6 bases; unmatched bases: 6.

This clone was detected a few times. As DNA, the CDR3 is TGCGCCAGCAGCCACTCTAGCGGGGGGGCTGGAGAGACCCAGTACTTC. Translation: CASSHSSGGAGETQYF. The chain has TRBV5-1 and TRBJ2-5, with 12 bases aligning to TRBD2. The CDR3 has 16 residues. After removal of 4 bases from V and 4 bases from J, the junction contained 8 bases not matched to a gene. The V gene's germline CDR1 is SGHRS and CDR2 YFSETQ.

This chain joins TRBV2 and TRBJ1-2; maybe TRBD1 (6 bases). Per germline, CDR1 SNHLY and CDR2 FYNNEI. This CDR3 is built from 14 residues. Trimming removed 8 bases from V and 4 bases from J, with 17 bases in between. For the CDR3, the DNA is TGTGCCAGCGCCGAGCAGGGGCCTAGCTATGGCTACACCTTC. This codes for CASAEQGPSYGYTF. Using reference TRBV2 and TRBJ1-2 for the parts outside the CDR3, the full variable domain is EPEVTQTPSHQVTQMGQEVILRCVPISNHLYFYWYRQILGQKVEFLVSFYNNEISEKSEIFDDQFSVERPDGSNFTLKIRSTKLEDSAMYFCASAEQGPSYGYTFGSGTRLTVV.

The chain links TRBV6-1 to TRBJ1-5, with no clear D. V shed 1 base and J shed 4 bases, with 14 bases lying between them. The CDR3 contains 16 residues. The germline gives CDR1 MNHNS, CDR2 SASEGT. In nucleotides, the CDR3 is TGTGCCAGCAGTGAAGAAAGGAGGACTGTGAATCAGCCCCAGCATTTT. As protein: CASSEERRTVNQPQHF.